The T cell receptor beta chain under discussion was sequenced for a study of blood T cell repertoires in COVID-19. Study details: The cDNA or gDNA used as material had been derived from T cells, B-cell-depleted T cells, or PBMCs.

Trimming left V 4 bases short and J 4 bases short, with 21 bases between. This CDR3 is built from 18 residues. Germline V gene data show CDR1 as SGHRS and CDR2 as YFSETQ. In the authors' methods: Nucleated cell number was recorded as an estimate derived from reference gene primer amplification. Generated by immunoSEQ multiplex PCR, the TCRdb table keeps only in-frame clones and is missing some. Clonal size and the V and J genes are those of that table, whereas D and trimming came from the DNA. There are 70,000 or so clones in the sample; just under 80% occur only once, and 47% lies in the top ten. This sequence originates from a human donor in a cohort sampled during active COVID-19. Input material: peripheral blood. V gene TRBV5-1 combines with J gene TRBJ2-6; possibly TRBD1 for D (5 bases). CDR3 nucleotides: TGCGCCAGCAGCCCCGCCCTGACAGCCACGGTCGGGGCCAACGTCCTGACTTTC. It codes for CASSPALTATVGANVLTF.